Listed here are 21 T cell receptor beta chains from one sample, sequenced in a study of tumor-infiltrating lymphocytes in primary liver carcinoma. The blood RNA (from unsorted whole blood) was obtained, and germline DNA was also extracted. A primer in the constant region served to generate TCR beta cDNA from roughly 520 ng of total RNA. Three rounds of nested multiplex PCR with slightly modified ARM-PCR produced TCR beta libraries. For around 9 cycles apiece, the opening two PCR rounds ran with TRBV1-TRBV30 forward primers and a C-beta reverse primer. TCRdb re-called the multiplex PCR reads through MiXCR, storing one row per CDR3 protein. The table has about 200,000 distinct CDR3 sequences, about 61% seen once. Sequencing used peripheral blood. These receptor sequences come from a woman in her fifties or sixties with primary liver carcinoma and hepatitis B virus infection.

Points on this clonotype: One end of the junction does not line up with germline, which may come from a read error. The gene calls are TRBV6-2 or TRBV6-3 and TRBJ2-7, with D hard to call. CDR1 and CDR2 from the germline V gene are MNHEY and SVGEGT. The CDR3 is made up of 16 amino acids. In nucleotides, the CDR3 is TGTGCCAGCAGTTACAACCTCTCCTCGCTCTCCTGCGAGCAGTACTTC. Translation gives CASSYNLSSLSCEQYF.

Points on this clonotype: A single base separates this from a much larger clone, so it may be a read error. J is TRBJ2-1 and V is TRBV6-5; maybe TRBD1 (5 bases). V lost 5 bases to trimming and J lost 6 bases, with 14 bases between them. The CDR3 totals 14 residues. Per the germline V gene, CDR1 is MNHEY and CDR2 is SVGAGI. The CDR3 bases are TGTGCCAGCAGTCTTCATACTCAGGGCAATGAGCAGTTCTTC. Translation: CASSLHTQGNEQFF.

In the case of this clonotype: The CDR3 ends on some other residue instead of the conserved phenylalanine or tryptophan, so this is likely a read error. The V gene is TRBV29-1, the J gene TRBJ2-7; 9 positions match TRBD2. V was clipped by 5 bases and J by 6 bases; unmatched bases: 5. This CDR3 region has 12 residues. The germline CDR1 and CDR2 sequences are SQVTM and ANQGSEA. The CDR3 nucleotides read TGCAGCGTTAGGCTAGCGGGATGCGAGCAGTACTTA. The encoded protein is CSVRLAGCEQYL.

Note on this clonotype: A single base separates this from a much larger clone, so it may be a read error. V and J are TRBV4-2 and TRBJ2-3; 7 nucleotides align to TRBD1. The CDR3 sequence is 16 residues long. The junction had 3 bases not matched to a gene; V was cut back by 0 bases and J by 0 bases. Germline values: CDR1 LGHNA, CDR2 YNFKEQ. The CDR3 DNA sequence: TGTGCCAGCAGCCAAGACGGCAGGGGGAGCACAGATACGCAGTATTTT. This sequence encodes CASSQDGRGSTDTQYF.

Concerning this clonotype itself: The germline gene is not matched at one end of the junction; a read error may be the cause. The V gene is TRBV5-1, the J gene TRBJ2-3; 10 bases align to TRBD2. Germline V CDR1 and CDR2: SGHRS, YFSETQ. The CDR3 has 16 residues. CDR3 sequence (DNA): TGTGCCAGCAGCTTACGCCTAGCGGGAGCATTAGATATGCAGTATTTT. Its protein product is CASSLRLAGALDMQYF. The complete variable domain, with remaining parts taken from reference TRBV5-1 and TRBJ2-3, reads KAGVTQTPRYLIKTRGQQVTLSCSPISGHRSVSWYQQTPGQGLQFLFEYFSETQRNKGNFPGRFSGRQFSNSRSEMNVSTLELGDSALYLCASSLRLAGALDMQYFGPGTRLTVL.

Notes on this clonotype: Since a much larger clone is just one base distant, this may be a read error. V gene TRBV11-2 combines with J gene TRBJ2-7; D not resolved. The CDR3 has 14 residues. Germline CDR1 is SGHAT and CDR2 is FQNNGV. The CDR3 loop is CASNLTDGAYEQYF. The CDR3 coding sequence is TGTGCCAGCAACTTAACCGACGGAGCCTACGAGCAGTACTTC.

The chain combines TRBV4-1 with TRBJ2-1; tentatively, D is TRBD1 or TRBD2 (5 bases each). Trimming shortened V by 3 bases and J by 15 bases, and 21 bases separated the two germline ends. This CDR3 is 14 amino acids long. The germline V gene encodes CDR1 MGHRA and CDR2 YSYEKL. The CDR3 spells CASSQRGSGYEWFF. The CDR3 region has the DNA TGCGCCAGCAGCCAGAGGGGTTCGGGGTATGAGTGGTTCTTC.

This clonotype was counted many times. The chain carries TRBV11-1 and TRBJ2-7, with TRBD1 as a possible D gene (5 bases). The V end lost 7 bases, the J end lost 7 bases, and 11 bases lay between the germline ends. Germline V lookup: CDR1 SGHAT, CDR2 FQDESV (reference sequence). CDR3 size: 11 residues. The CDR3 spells CASTGKDEQYF. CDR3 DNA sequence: TGTGCCAGCACAGGGAAGGATGAGCAGTACTTC.

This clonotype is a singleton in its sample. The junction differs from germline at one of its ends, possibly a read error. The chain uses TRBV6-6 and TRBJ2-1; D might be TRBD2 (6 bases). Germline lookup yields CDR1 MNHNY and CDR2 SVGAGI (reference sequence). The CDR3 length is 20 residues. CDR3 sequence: CASSYLSRGPGTPSYDEQFF. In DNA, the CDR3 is TGTGCCAGCAGTTACTTATCCCGGGGCCCCGGGACTCCTTCCTACGATGAGCAGTTCTTC.

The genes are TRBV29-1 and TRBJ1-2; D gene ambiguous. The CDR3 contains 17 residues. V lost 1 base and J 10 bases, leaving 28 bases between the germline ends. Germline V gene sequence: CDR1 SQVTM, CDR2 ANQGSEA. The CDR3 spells CSVEVESVWFGWDDYTF. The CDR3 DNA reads TGCAGCGTTGAAGTAGAGTCAGTGTGGTTCGGATGGGATGACTACACCTTC.

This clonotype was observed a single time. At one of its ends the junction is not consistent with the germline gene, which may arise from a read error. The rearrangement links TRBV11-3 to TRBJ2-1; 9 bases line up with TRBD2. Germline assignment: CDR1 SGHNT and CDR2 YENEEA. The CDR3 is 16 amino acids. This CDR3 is CASSLDGREGQDGQFF. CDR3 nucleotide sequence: TGTGCCAGTAGCTTAGATGGGCGGGAGGGCCAGGATGGGCAGTTCTTC. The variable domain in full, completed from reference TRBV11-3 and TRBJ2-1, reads EAGVVQSPRYKIIEKKQPVAFWCNPISGHNTLYWYLQNLGQGPELLIRYENEEAVDDSQLPKDRFSAERLKGVDSTLKIQPAELGDSAVYLCASSLDGREGQDGQFFGPGTRLTVL.

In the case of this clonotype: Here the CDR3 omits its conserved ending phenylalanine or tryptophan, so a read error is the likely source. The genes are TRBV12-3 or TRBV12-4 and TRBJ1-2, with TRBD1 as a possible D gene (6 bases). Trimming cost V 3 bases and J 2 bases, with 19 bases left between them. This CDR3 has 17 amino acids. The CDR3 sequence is CASSFGQAGALNYGYTI. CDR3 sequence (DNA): TGTGCCAGCAGTTTTGGTCAGGCGGGGGCGCTGAACTATGGCTACACCATC.

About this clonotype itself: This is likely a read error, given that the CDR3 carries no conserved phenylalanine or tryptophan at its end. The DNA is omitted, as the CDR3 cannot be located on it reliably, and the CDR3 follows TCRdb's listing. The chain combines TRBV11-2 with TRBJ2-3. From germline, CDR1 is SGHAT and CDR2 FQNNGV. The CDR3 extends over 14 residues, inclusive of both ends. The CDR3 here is CASSLDLALGTRHL.

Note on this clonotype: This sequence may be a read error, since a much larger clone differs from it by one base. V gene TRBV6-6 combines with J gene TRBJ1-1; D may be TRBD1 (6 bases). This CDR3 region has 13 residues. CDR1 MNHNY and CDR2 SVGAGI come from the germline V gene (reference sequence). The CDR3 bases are TGTGCCAACAGTTACGGGGGCTTCCCTGAAGCTTTCTTT. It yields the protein CANSYGGFPEAFF.

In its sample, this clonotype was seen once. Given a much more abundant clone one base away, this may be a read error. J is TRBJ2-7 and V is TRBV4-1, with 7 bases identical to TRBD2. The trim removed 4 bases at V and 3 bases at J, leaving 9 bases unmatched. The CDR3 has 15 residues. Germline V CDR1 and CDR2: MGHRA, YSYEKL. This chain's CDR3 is CASSRAASGNYEQYF. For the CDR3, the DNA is TGCGCCAGCAGCCGAGCTGCTAGCGGAAACTACGAGCAGTACTTC.

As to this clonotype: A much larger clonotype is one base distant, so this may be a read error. CDR3 DNA: TGTGCCTGCAGTTTGTCAGGGAGGGATGGCTACACCTTC. Encoded protein: CACSLSGRDGYTF. The genes are TRBV12-3 or TRBV12-4 and TRBJ1-2; D possibly corresponds to TRBD1 (5 bases). The CDR3 sequence is 13 residues long.

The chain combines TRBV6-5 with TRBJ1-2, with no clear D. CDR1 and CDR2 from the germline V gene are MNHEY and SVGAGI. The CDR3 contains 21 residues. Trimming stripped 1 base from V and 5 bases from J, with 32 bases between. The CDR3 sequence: CASSYYSVGYAAPVIGYGYTF. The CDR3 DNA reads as TGTGCCAGCAGTTACTATTCAGTTGGCTACGCGGCCCCTGTAATAGGTTATGGCTACACCTTC.

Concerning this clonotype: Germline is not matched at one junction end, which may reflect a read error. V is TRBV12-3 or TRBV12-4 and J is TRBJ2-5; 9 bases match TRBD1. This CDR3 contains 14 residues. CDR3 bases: TGTGCCAGCATGCCGGGACAGGGTATGAACACCCAATACTTC. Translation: CASMPGQGMNTQYF.

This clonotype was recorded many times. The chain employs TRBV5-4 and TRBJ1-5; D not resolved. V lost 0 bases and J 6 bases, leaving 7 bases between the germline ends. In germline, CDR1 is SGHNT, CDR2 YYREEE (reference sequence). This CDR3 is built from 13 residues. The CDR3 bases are TGTGCCAGCAGCTTGGATCCGGGTCAGCCCCAGCATTTT. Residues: CASSLDPGQPQHF.

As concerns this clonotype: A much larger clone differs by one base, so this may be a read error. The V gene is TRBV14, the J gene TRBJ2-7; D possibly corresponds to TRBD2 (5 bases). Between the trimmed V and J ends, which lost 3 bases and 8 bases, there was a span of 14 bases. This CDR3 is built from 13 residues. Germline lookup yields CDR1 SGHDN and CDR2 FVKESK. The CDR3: CASSHTRGYKQYF. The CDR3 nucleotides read TGTGCCAGCAGCCATACCCGCGGGTACAAGCAGTACTTC.

The CDR3 loop is CSASNLVSYEQYF. The CDR3 nucleotides read TGCAGTGCTAGTAATCTAGTCTCCTACGAGCAGTACTTC. The chain combines TRBV20-1 with TRBJ2-7; D is unclear. The CDR3 runs 13 residues. The V and J ends lost 3 bases and 0 bases respectively, with 9 bases between them. CDR1 and CDR2 from the germline V gene are DFQATT and SNEGSKA (reference sequence).